Here is one TCR beta chain with its context. Its matching antigen is unknown. The entry originates in a study of T cell responses to AZD1222 COVID-19 vaccine. Clones were read by immunoSEQ multiplex PCR, and TCRdb kept only the in-frame ones, dropping some. The profile shows about 160,000 clones, 85% to 95% of them singletons. Whole-study findings and limits: Seropositive status at baseline applied to only a handful of AZD1222 recipients. None of the repertoires were sampled until the peak T cell response had passed. It should be noted that donors were predominantly white British and more often female, and clonal diversity was possibly underestimated.

The CDR3 sequence is 13 residues long. With 3 bases removed from V and 4 bases from J, the gap between germline ends came to 9 bases. This chain links TRBV12-3 or TRBV12-4 with TRBJ1-1; D may be TRBD1 (6 bases). This sequence was found in an adult in good health. Sequenced here: peripheral blood, sampled on day 0 of AZD1222 vaccination. The CDR3 bases are TGTGCCAGCAGTTTCGCAGGGGCCACTGAAGCTTTCTTT. Amino acids: CASSFAGATEAFF.